Below, 32 T cell receptor beta chains from the same sample are listed, as sequenced in a study of CD8+CD57+ T cells in acquired aplastic anemia. All sequencing subjects had displayed CD8+CD57+ cell expansion on flow cytometry. Profiling of TCR beta VDJ combinations and CDR3 sequences used genomic DNA as template. TCRdb fed the reads into MiXCR, producing one record per CDR3 protein. The sample consists of hundreds of thousands of distinct CDR3 sequences, under 60% of them appearing once. The specimen sequenced was sorted CD4+, CD8+, or CD8+CD57+ T cells (not recorded which) from PBMCs. The receptors derive from a human donor with aplastic anemia.

The rearrangement uses TRBV2 and TRBJ2-5; possibly TRBD2 for D (7 bases). V was shortened by 6 bases and J by 5 bases, with 16 bases between the two germline ends. Germline loops: CDR1 SNHLY, CDR2 FYNNEI. The CDR3 contains 14 residues. The CDR3 loop reads CASRRKGGRETQYF. The CDR3 DNA reads as TGTGCCAGCAGACGCAAGGGGGGGCGGGAGACCCAGTACTTC. Full variable domain (remainder filled in from reference TRBV2 and TRBJ2-5): EPEVTQTPSHQVTQMGQEVILRCVPISNHLYFYWYRQILGQKVEFLVSFYNNEISEKSEIFDDQFSVERPDGSNFTLKIRSTKLEDSAMYFCASRRKGGRETQYFGPGTRLLVL.

The chain employs TRBV7-3 and TRBJ2-5; 11 nucleotides agree with TRBD2. Germline assignment: CDR1 SGHTA and CDR2 FQGTGA. V lost 1 base to trimming and J lost 2 bases; unmatched junction nucleotides: 3. The length of the CDR3 is 16 residues. CDR3 nucleotide sequence: TGTGCCAGCAGCTTAAAAGGACTAGCGGGTCAAGAGACCCAGTACTTC. Translated, it gives CASSLKGLAGQETQYF.

This clonotype was counted ten times or more. V gene TRBV6-4 combines with J gene TRBJ2-5, with a tentative D call TRBD1 (6 bases). The CDR3 has 16 amino acids. V gave up 2 bases and J gave up 2 bases, with 15 bases separating them. Germline values: CDR1 MRHNA, CDR2 SNTAGT. The CDR3 DNA is TGTGCCAGCAGTGACCCATGGACAGAAAGTCAAGAGACCCAGTACTTC. It specifies CASSDPWTESQETQYF.

Remarks on this clonotype: At one end the junction does not follow the germline gene, possibly because of a read error. The rearrangement links TRBV14 to TRBJ1-1; no reliable D call. Germline values: CDR1 SGHDN, CDR2 FVKESK. The length of the CDR3 is 14 residues. CDR3 sequence: CASSQAVRGTEASF. The CDR3 nucleotides are TGTGCCAGCAGCCAAGCAGTTCGGGGTACTGAAGCTTCCTTT.

As concerns this clonotype: An end of the junction differs from the germline gene, which may be a read error. This sequence joins TRBV10-2 and TRBJ2-7; maybe TRBD2 (5 bases). CDR1 and CDR2 (germline): WSHSY, SAAADI. CDR3 size: 13 residues. CDR3 DNA sequence: TGTGCCAGCAGTGAACTAGGTTCCTACGAGCAGTACTTC. Protein sequence: CASSELGSYEQYF.

The chain uses TRBV25-1 and TRBJ2-3; D is uncertain. This CDR3 comprises 15 residues. Trimming took off 1 base at V and 1 base at J, with 9 bases between the two ends. Germline lookup yields CDR1 MGHDK and CDR2 SYGVNS. The CDR3 here is CASSESRLRTDTQYF. In nucleotides, the CDR3 is TGTGCCAGCAGTGAATCCAGGCTTCGCACAGATACGCAGTATTTT.

This clonotype has at least ten counts. The gene calls are TRBV7-3 and TRBJ1-1, with a possible D match to TRBD1 (6 bases). V lost 0 bases and J lost 5, with 13 bases in between. Germline V gene lookup returns CDR1 SGHTA and CDR2 FQGTGA. This CDR3 region has 15 residues. CDR3 DNA: TGTGCCAGCAGCTTAACCGATGGGGGGCGAACTGAAGCTTTCTTT. It is translated as CASSLTDGGRTEAFF.

The chain carries TRBV24-1 and TRBJ2-7; maybe TRBD1 (5 bases). This CDR3 comprises 12 residues. Germline V CDR1 and CDR2: KGHDR, SFDVKD. V gave up 12 bases and J gave up 3 bases, with 14 bases separating them. CDR3 sequence reads: CAGASWHYEQYF. CDR3 in DNA: TGTGCCGGGGCCTCCTGGCACTACGAGCAGTACTTC.

The V call is TRBV7-9, the J call TRBJ1-5; unclear D gene. Between the trimmed V and J ends, which lost 5 bases and 1 base, there was a span of 6 bases. The CDR3 loop spans 13 amino acids. The germline CDR1 and CDR2 sequences are SEHNR and FQNEAQ (reference sequence). The chain's CDR3 is CASSRQSNQPQHF. CDR3 in DNA: TGTGCCAGCAGCCGGCAGAGCAATCAGCCCCAGCATTTT. Full variable domain (outside the CDR3, taken from reference TRBV7-9 and TRBJ1-5): DTGVSQNPRHKITKRGQNVTFRCDPISEHNRLYWYRQTLGQGPEFLTYFQNEAQLEKSRLLSDRFSAERPKGSFSTLEIQRTEQGDSAMYLCASSRQSNQPQHFGDGTRLSIL.

The chain couples TRBV20-1 to TRBJ2-3; 14 bases agree with TRBD2. The CDR3 is 17 residues long. The ends lost 1 base at V and 4 bases at J; junction bases unmatched: 7. Germline lookup yields CDR1 DFQATT and CDR2 SNEGSKA (reference sequence). Here the CDR3 DNA reads TGCAGTGCTAGAGGCCCCGGGACTAGCGGGAGACCAGATACGCAGTATTTT. Encoded protein: CSARGPGTSGRPDTQYF.

With regard to this clonotype: Compared with germline, one end of the junction differs, possibly owing to a read error. The rearrangement uses TRBV7-2 and TRBJ2-7; D gene uncertain. The CDR3 spans 12 residues. The germline V gene has CDR1 SGHTA and CDR2 FQGNSA. The CDR3 region is CASSHDSSEQYF. CDR3 sequence (DNA): TGCGCCAGCAGCCACGATTCTTCCGAGCAGTACTTC.

This chain connects TRBV5-1 to TRBJ1-6; 10 nucleotides match TRBD1. Germline assignment: CDR1 SGHRS and CDR2 YFSETQ. Trimming cost V 4 bases and J 4 bases; bases outside gene matches: 5. This CDR3 region has 16 residues. DNA for the CDR3: TGCGCCAGCAGCGGGACAGGGGAACTGTATAATTCACCCCTCCACTTT. Translating gives CASSGTGELYNSPLHF.

The chain has TRBV20-1 and TRBJ2-7; a possible D gene is TRBD2 (5 bases). Trimming pared 6 bases from V and 7 bases from J, leaving 25 bases between. The CDR3 length is 15 residues. CDR1 and CDR2 from the germline V gene are DFQATT and SNEGSKA (reference sequence). The CDR3 DNA sequence: TGCAGTGCCAGCAGTACCCGGACGGGGTATGAAGAGCAGTACTTC. It encodes CSASSTRTGYEEQYF.

The rearrangement links TRBV4-1 to TRBJ2-5, with D uncertain. Germline CDR1 is MGHRA and CDR2 is YSYEKL. V was cut by 1 base and J by 4 bases, with 7 bases left in between. This CDR3 is 13 amino acids long. CDR3 nucleotide sequence: TGCGCCAGCAGCCAAGGCGTAGGAGAGACCCAGTACTTC. This encodes CASSQGVGETQYF.

The V call is TRBV20-1, the J call TRBJ2-7; TRBD2 might be the D (5 bases). CDR3 length equals 14 residues. V lost 2 bases to trimming and J lost 2 bases, with 13 bases between them. Germline values: CDR1 DFQATT, CDR2 SNEGSKA (reference sequence). The CDR3 reads CSARPGTATYEQYF. In DNA, the CDR3 is TGCAGTGCTAGACCGGGAACCGCGACCTACGAGCAGTACTTC.

For the CDR3, the DNA is TGCGCCAGCAGCTGGGGGACTAGCGGGAGTGGGGGTACGCAGTATTTT. This codes for CASSWGTSGSGGTQYF. The chain couples TRBV5-1 to TRBJ2-3; 14 positions agree with TRBD2. CDR3 size: 16 residues. CDR1 is SGHRS and CDR2 is YFSETQ in the germline V gene. The V gene end was trimmed by 3 bases and the J gene end by 8 bases; junction bases not matched to a gene: 8.

V gene TRBV4-2 combines with J gene TRBJ2-7; D perhaps matches TRBD1 (6 bases). CDR3 length: 12 amino acids. V was clipped by 2 bases and J by 5 bases, with 7 bases between them. The germline V gene has CDR1 LGHNA and CDR2 YNFKEQ. CDR3 region: CASSQTGHEQYF. The CDR3 DNA reads TGTGCCAGCAGCCAAACAGGGCACGAGCAGTACTTC.

The chain joins TRBV25-1 to TRBJ2-5, with TRBD1 matching over 9 bases. The CDR3 runs to 16 residues. V lost 3 bases and J lost 4; bases outside the gene matches: 9. The germline V gene encodes CDR1 MGHDK and CDR2 SYGVNS. The CDR3 region is CASSDPGGTGRETQYF. CDR3 coding DNA: TGTGCCAGCAGTGACCCAGGCGGGACAGGGAGAGAGACCCAGTACTTC.

This clonotype was observed a single time. The rearrangement links TRBV2 to TRBJ1-1, with D possibly matching TRBD1 (5 bases). The germline gives CDR1 SNHLY, CDR2 FYNNEI. The CDR3 totals 12 residues. V lost 8 bases to trimming and J lost 7 bases, with 14 bases between them. CDR3 nucleotide sequence: TGTGCCAGCTCAATGGGGGTAATTGAAGCTTTCTTT. Protein: CASSMGVIEAFF.

This clonotype has at least ten counts. The chain carries TRBV2 and TRBJ1-1; 9 nucleotides align to TRBD1. Germline V gene data show CDR1 as SNHLY and CDR2 as FYNNEI. V shed 7 bases, J shed 4 bases, and the junction held 4 bases outside the gene matches. This CDR3 comprises 13 residues. The CDR3 coding sequence is TGTGCCAGCAAAGGACAGGGGAGCACTGAAGCTTTCTTT. This encodes CASKGQGSTEAFF.

J is TRBJ1-3 and V is TRBV29-1; D uncertain. Germline CDR1 SQVTM, CDR2 ANQGSEA. This CDR3 is 12 amino acids long. With 2 bases removed from V and 7 bases from J, the gap between germline ends came to 9 bases. Here the CDR3 DNA reads TGCAGCGTTGAAAGTGGCGGGAACACCATATATTTT. Residues: CSVESGGNTIYF.

This clonotype was counted many times. V is TRBV20-1 and J is TRBJ1-4; D is unresolved. In germline, CDR1 is DFQATT, CDR2 SNEGSKA (reference sequence). This CDR3 contains 16 residues. The V end was cut by 1 base, the J end by 0 bases, with 12 bases between. The CDR3 loop is CSARAQTPTTNEKLFF. CDR3 sequence (DNA): TGCAGTGCTAGAGCGCAGACACCCACAACTAATGAAAAACTGTTTTTT.

Notes on this clonotype: It is likely a read error, because the conserved phenylalanine at the end of the CDR3 is missing. V usage is TRBV5-1 and J usage is TRBJ2-2; TRBD1 matches at 9 bases. The ends lost 1 base at V and 2 bases at J; junction bases unmatched: 3. Germline CDR1 is SGHRS and CDR2 is YFSETQ. The CDR3 contains 16 residues. This CDR3 reads CASSLTGQGNTGELFL. In DNA form, the CDR3 reads TGCGCCAGCAGCTTGACGGGACAGGGCAACACCGGGGAGCTGTTTCTT.

This clonotype was seen a few times. This chain links TRBV11-2 with TRBJ2-3; 13 positions agree with TRBD2. CDR3 size: 15 residues. J lost 5 bases, V lost 7 bases, and 6 bases had no gene match. CDR1 SGHAT and CDR2 FQNNGV come from the germline V gene. Written as DNA, the CDR3 is TGTGCCAGCACCATGGGACTAGCGGGGCTAGATACGCAGTATTTT. Its protein is CASTMGLAGLDTQYF.

This chain joins TRBV10-3 and TRBJ2-7; D gene unclear. This CDR3 contains 13 residues. V lost 4 bases to trimming and J lost 7 bases, with 14 bases between them. Germline V gives CDR1 ENHRY, CDR2 SYGVKD. The CDR3 spells CAISGSTAEEQYF. For the CDR3, the DNA is TGTGCCATCAGTGGAAGCACAGCTGAGGAGCAGTACTTC.

The chain uses TRBV25-1 and TRBJ2-6, with 12 bases lining up with TRBD2. CDR1 and CDR2 (germline): MGHDK, SYGVNS. The CDR3 sequence is 18 residues long. Unmatched junction bases numbered 4, after V lost 4 bases and J lost 0 bases. The CDR3 nucleotides are TGTGCCAGCAGTGCAACTAGCGGGGGGCTCTCTGGGGCCAACGTCCTGACTTTC. It translates to CASSATSGGLSGANVLTF.

This clonotype was observed a few times. This may be a read error: a much more frequent sequence differs by one nucleotide. The chain carries TRBV5-1 and TRBJ2-7, with 8 bases lining up with TRBD2. This CDR3 spans 15 amino acids. Germline V gene sequence: CDR1 SGHRS, CDR2 YFSETQ. CDR3 residues: CAGSLGRGGPSEQYF. The CDR3 DNA follows: TGCGCCGGCAGCTTGGGTCGGGGGGGGCCCTCCGAGCAGTACTTC.

This chain joins TRBV5-1 and TRBJ1-1; no definite D call. Trimming pared 4 bases from V and 11 bases from J, leaving 18 bases between. The germline gives CDR1 SGHRS, CDR2 YFSETQ. This CDR3 contains 13 residues. CDR3 sequence reads: CASSPQFLGIAFF. The CDR3 DNA sequence: TGCGCCAGCAGCCCGCAGTTTCTCGGAATCGCTTTCTTT.

Concerning this clonotype itself: Because it lacks the conserved phenylalanine or tryptophan at the end, this CDR3 is likely a read error. The V call is TRBV18, the J call TRBJ2-7; D is unresolved. There are 13 residues in the CDR3. The V gene lost 3 bases and the J gene lost 6 bases, with 12 bases spanning the gap. CDR1 is KGHSH, CDR2 LQKENI, per germline. The CDR3 region has the DNA TGTGCCAGCTCACCCTCATCCCCCACCGAGCAGTACCTC. It is translated as CASSPSSPTEQYL.

In nucleotides, the CDR3 is TGTGCCAGCAGCTTGGGCAGGGGTAGTCGCGGGACCAATGAGCAGTTCTTC. Its translation: CASSLGRGSRGTNEQFF. This chain links TRBV7-9 with TRBJ2-1; the D gene could be TRBD1 or TRBD2 (6 bases each). CDR1 is SEHNR, CDR2 FQNEAQ, per germline (reference sequence). With 3 bases removed from V and 6 bases from J, the gap between germline ends came to 21 bases. This CDR3 region has 17 residues.

The chain is built from TRBV7-4 and TRBJ2-2; D is perhaps TRBD2 (5 bases). Germline V CDR1 and CDR2: SGHVT, SQSDAQ. Deletions cut 5 bases from V and 7 bases from J, with 8 bases between. The CDR3 spans 12 residues. DNA for the CDR3: TGTGCCAGCAGCCCAACTAGCGGGGAGCTGTTTTTT. Protein: CASSPTSGELFF.

The CDR3 nucleotides read TGTGCCAGCAGCTGGGGCCTAGGGGAGCAGTACTTC. Translating it yields CASSWGLGEQYF. V and J are TRBV7-9 and TRBJ2-7; possible D gene TRBD1, 5 bases. Germline CDR1 and CDR2: SEHNR and FQNEAQ (reference sequence). The CDR3 consists of 12 residues. V was pared by 4 bases and J by 7 bases, with 11 bases between.